This TCR beta chain originates from a study of T cells in narcolepsy. This table comes from immunoSEQ multiplex PCR, and its TCRdb copy is limited to in-frame clones, with some not included. The sample lists about 34,000 clones; about three quarters were seen once. The CDR3 sequence is 14 residues long. Germline V lookup: CDR1 SNHLY, CDR2 FYNNEI. Trimming cost V 10 bases and J 5 bases; bases outside gene matches: 7. This clone was seen a few times. This clonotype originated in a human donor with narcolepsy. The V call is TRBV2, the J call TRBJ2-2; 10 bases align to TRBD1. The sample comprised CD45RA- memory CD4+ T cells from PBMCs. CDR3: CATQTGGWTGELFF. The CDR3 DNA reads as TGTGCCACCCAGACAGGGGGCTGGACCGGGGAGCTGTTTTTT.